What follows is one TCR beta chain and its context. The antigen remains undetermined. These data belong to a study of beta chain features in type 1 diabetes. General study points: In all four CD4+ subsets, TCRB CDR3 length was significantly, moderately reduced in type 1 diabetes. The study found fewer insertions and more deletions at VDJ junctions in type 1 diabetes patients.

Germline V gives CDR1 SNHLY, CDR2 FYNNEI. This CDR3 contains 14 residues. V lost 3 bases to trimming and J lost 6 bases, with 12 bases between them. Expressed TCRB transcripts were sequenced, since all the RNA that had been isolated was reverse transcribed. The method was immunoSEQ multiplex PCR; TCRdb's version includes in-frame clones alone and lacks a portion of them. The sample holds 50,000 or so clones, less than 55% seen once. One heparinised blood draw averaging roughly 120 mL was given by each donor. Source material: Tregs from blood. The receptor's source is a man aged 30 to 39 with type 1 diabetes. This chain uses TRBV2 with TRBJ1-5, with D perhaps matching TRBD1 (6 bases). The CDR3 reads CASSDSGAGQPQHF. The CDR3 nucleotides read TGTGCCAGCAGTGATTCAGGGGCCGGTCAGCCCCAGCATTTT.